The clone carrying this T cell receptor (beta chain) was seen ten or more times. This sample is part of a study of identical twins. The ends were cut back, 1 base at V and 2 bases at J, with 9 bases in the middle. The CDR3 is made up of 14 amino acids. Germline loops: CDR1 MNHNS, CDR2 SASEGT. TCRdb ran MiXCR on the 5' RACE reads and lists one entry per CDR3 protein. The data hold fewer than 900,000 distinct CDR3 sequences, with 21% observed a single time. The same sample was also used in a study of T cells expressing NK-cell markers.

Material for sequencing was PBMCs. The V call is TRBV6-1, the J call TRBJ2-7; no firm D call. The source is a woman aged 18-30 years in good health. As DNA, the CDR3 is TGTGCCAGCAGTGAAGAAGGCCCAACCTACGAGCAGTACTTC. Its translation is CASSEEGPTYEQYF.